These 27 T cell receptor beta chains were sequenced from one sample in a study of sequential checkpoint blockade in melanoma. Profiled with immunoSEQ multiplex PCR; TCRdb holds only in-frame clones, not every one. Among tens of thousands of clones listed, roughly 82% were seen once. Treatment meaning: randomized to nivolumab then ipilimumab (arm A) or the reverse (arm B). Sample: CD8+ T cells sorted from blood (inferred from file names), taken from a patient given nivolumab and ipilimumab in sequence. These receptors were obtained from a human donor with melanoma.

The chain has TRBV9 and TRBJ2-1; 9 nucleotides line up with TRBD1. The germline V gene has CDR1 SGDLS and CDR2 YYNGEE. J lost 3 bases, V lost 2 bases, and 3 bases had no gene match. This CDR3 spans 15 amino acids. The CDR3 DNA reads as TGTGCCAGCAGCGTTGGGACAGGGATCTACAATGAGCAGTTCTTC. Amino acids: CASSVGTGIYNEQFF. The whole variable domain, remainder taken from reference TRBV9 and TRBJ2-1, is DSGVTQTPKHLITATGQRVTLRCSPRSGDLSVYWYQQSLDQGLQFLIQYYNGEERAKGNILERFSAQQFPDLHSELNLSSLELGDSALYFCASSVGTGIYNEQFFGPGTRLTVL.

In its sample, this clone was seen a few times. The same CDR3 can be traced to other DNA sequences in this sample. This sequence joins TRBV18 and TRBJ1-4, with D possibly matching TRBD1 (6 bases). Trimming shortened V by 2 bases and J by 8 bases, and 9 bases separated the two germline ends. From germline, CDR1 is KGHSH and CDR2 LQKENI. This CDR3 comprises 13 residues. CDR3 region: CASSPGTGEKLFF. The CDR3 nucleotides are TGTGCCAGCTCACCAGGAACAGGGGAAAAACTGTTTTTT.

V and J are TRBV6-5 and TRBJ2-1; 8 bases line up with TRBD1. After removal of 10 bases from V and 7 bases from J, the junction contained 9 bases not matched to a gene. Germline CDR1 MNHEY, CDR2 SVGAGI. The CDR3 is made up of 13 amino acids. The CDR3 DNA reads as TGTGCCACCGCGGACAGGGAAAAGAATGAGCAGTTCTTC. Translated: CATADREKNEQFF.

J is TRBJ2-5 and V is TRBV27; 10 bases map to TRBD1. The V segment lost 3 bases and the J segment 7 bases; nucleotides outside the gene matches: 5. CDR3 size: 14 residues. Germline V gene lookup returns CDR1 MNHEY and CDR2 SMNVEV (reference sequence). The CDR3 reads CASSLTGGVGTQYF. For the CDR3, the DNA is TGTGCCAGCAGTTTGACAGGGGGCGTTGGGACCCAGTACTTC.

V usage is TRBV11-1 and J usage is TRBJ2-5, with 9 bases matching TRBD2. With V trimmed by 5 bases and J by 2 bases, 6 bases remained unmatched. There are 15 residues in the CDR3. Germline loops: CDR1 SGHAT, CDR2 FQDESV (reference sequence). The CDR3 loop reads CASSHSGRSQETQYF. The CDR3 nucleotides are TGTGCCAGCAGCCACAGCGGGAGGTCGCAAGAGACCCAGTACTTC.

This clone was seen a handful of times. The J gene is TRBJ2-7, the V gene TRBV18; 7 bases align to TRBD2. The CDR3 has 15 residues. Trimming at V came to 6 bases and at J to 2 bases, leaving 10 bases not matched to a gene. CDR1 is KGHSH, CDR2 LQKENI, per germline. CDR3 in amino acids: CASSQGGSLTYEQYF. CDR3 in DNA: TGTGCCAGCTCCCAGGGAGGGAGTCTAACCTACGAGCAGTACTTC.

The chain links TRBV6-1 to TRBJ2-2, with D possibly being TRBD1 (6 bases). This CDR3 has 14 amino acids. Germline CDR1 is MNHNS and CDR2 is SASEGT. Trimming pared 7 bases from V and 2 bases from J, leaving 11 bases between. CDR3 in DNA: TGTGCCAGCACCCCACAGGGAAACACCGGGGAGCTGTTTTTT. Amino acid sequence: CASTPQGNTGELFF.

The CDR3 loop reads CASSSPDRGYSPLHF. In DNA form, the CDR3 reads TGTGCCAGCAGCTCGCCAGACAGGGGCTATTCACCCCTCCACTTT. This chain connects TRBV5-6 to TRBJ1-6, with 8 bases matching TRBD1. This CDR3 region has 15 residues. CDR1 and CDR2 from the germline V gene are SGHDT and YYEEEE. The V gene end was trimmed by 3 bases and the J gene end by 8 bases; junction bases not matched to a gene: 7.

The chain uses TRBV5-6 and TRBJ2-3; 12 nucleotides match TRBD2. CDR3 size: 18 residues. The junction had 10 bases not matched to a gene; V was cut back by 3 bases and J by 2 bases. Per the germline V gene, CDR1 is SGHDT and CDR2 is YYEEEE. The CDR3 DNA is TGTGCCAGCAGCTGGGAACTAGCGGGAGGCCGGGTCACAGATACGCAGTATTTT. Translated, it gives CASSWELAGGRVTDTQYF. The full variable domain, completed using reference TRBV5-6 and TRBJ2-3, is DAGVTQSPTHLIKTRGQQVTLRCSPKSGHDTVSWYQQALGQGPQFIFQYYEEEERQRGNFPDRFSGHQFPNYSSELNVNALLLGDSALYLCASSWELAGGRVTDTQYFGPGTRLTVL.

The chain couples TRBV4-3 to TRBJ2-1; 7 bases line up with TRBD1. J gave up 4 bases and V 3 bases, and 9 bases lay outside the gene matches. Germline V gene sequence: CDR1 LGHNA, CDR2 YSLEER. The CDR3 totals 16 residues. CDR3: CASSQVTGVNYNEQFF. CDR3 coding DNA: TGCGCCAGCAGCCAGGTTACAGGGGTTAATTACAATGAGCAGTTCTTC.

The chain uses TRBV5-5 and TRBJ1-4; perhaps TRBD1 as D (6 bases). V was pared by 5 bases and J by 8 bases, with 19 bases between. This CDR3 comprises 15 residues. Germline CDR1 and CDR2: SGHKS and YYEKEE (reference sequence). The CDR3 spells CASRPTGQSGEKLFF. CDR3 sequence (DNA): TGTGCCAGCAGACCCACTGGACAGTCGGGGGAAAAACTGTTTTTT.

This rearrangement joins TRBV7-2 to TRBJ1-2; D is undetermined. Per the germline V gene, CDR1 is SGHTA and CDR2 is FQGNSA. The CDR3 length is 14 residues. V was trimmed by 3 bases and J by 5 bases, leaving 13 bases between them. The CDR3: CASSLAVVLYGYTF. The DNA for the CDR3 is TGTGCCAGCAGCTTGGCCGTTGTCTTATATGGCTACACCTTC.

The chain uses TRBV28 and TRBJ2-7; 9 nucleotides line up with TRBD2. The CDR3 is 15 residues long. Trimming cost V 6 bases and J 6 bases; bases outside gene matches: 12. CDR1 and CDR2 from the germline V gene are MDHEN and SYDVKM. The CDR3 sequence is CASRELGTSPTEQYF. Written as DNA, the CDR3 is TGTGCCAGCAGGGAACTCGGGACTAGCCCTACCGAGCAGTACTTC.

This sequence joins TRBV6-1 and TRBJ1-6; the match to TRBD1 covers 8 bases. V was clipped by 4 bases and J by 4 bases; unmatched bases: 3. Germline CDR1 reads MNHNS; CDR2 reads SASEGT. The CDR3 spans 15 residues. The CDR3 sequence is CASSGWTGYNSPLHF. The CDR3 DNA follows: TGTGCCAGCAGTGGTTGGACAGGGTATAATTCACCCCTCCACTTT.

The chain is built from TRBV6-6 and TRBJ1-5, with D uncertain. Germline V CDR1 and CDR2: MNHNY, SVGAGI (reference sequence). The CDR3 consists of 15 residues. V lost 4 bases to trimming and J lost 3 bases, with 13 bases between them. This chain's CDR3 is CASSLAGGNNQPQHF. DNA of the CDR3: TGTGCCAGCAGTTTAGCTGGAGGGAACAATCAGCCCCAGCATTTT.

This chain links TRBV7-2 with TRBJ2-2; 7 positions match TRBD2. Germline trimming cut 2 bases from V and 3 bases from J; bases unmatched to any gene: 15. Germline CDR1 reads SGHTA; CDR2 reads FQGNSA. CDR3 length: 19 residues. The CDR3 DNA sequence: TGTGCCAGCAGCTTAAGCCTCGGCGGGAGAGAATTGGACACCGGGGAGCTGTTTTTT. Translating it yields CASSLSLGGRELDTGELFF. Together with reference TRBV7-2 and TRBJ2-2, the CDR3 gives the full variable domain: GAGVSQSPSNKVTEKGKDVELRCDPISGHTALYWYRQSLGQGLEFLIYFQGNSAPDKSGLPSDRFSAERTGGSVSTLTIQRTQQEDSAVYLCASSLSLGGRELDTGELFFGEGSRLTVL.

The V gene is TRBV28, the J gene TRBJ2-5, with 10 bases aligning to TRBD1. CDR1 and CDR2 from the germline V gene are MDHEN and SYDVKM. V lost 3 bases, J lost 3 bases, and 4 bases stayed unmatched. CDR3 length equals 15 residues. Here the CDR3 DNA reads TGTGCCAGCAGTTTGGGGGGACAGGGGAAAGAGACCCAGTACTTC. It codes for CASSLGGQGKETQYF.

This rearrangement joins TRBV2 to TRBJ2-5; the D gene is possibly TRBD1 (5 bases). Trimming cost V 6 bases and J 5 bases, with 13 bases left between them. Per the germline V gene, CDR1 is SNHLY and CDR2 is FYNNEI. The CDR3 is 13 residues long. The chain's CDR3 is CASSPAWGETQYF. In DNA form, the CDR3 reads TGTGCCAGCAGCCCAGCGTGGGGCGAGACCCAGTACTTC.

The V and J genes are TRBV6-4 and TRBJ1-5; the D is unclear. V lost 2 bases and J lost 4, with 21 bases in between. Germline values: CDR1 MRHNA, CDR2 SNTAGT. The CDR3 totals 18 residues. The CDR3 bases are TGTGCCAGCAGTGACGTAGATACAGCCCCCTCCCCGAATCAGCCCCAGCATTTT. The encoded protein is CASSDVDTAPSPNQPQHF.

The chain combines TRBV30 with TRBJ2-1; 9 bases are shared with TRBD2. Germline V lookup: CDR1 GTSNPN, CDR2 SVGIG (reference sequence). CDR3 length: 14 amino acids. V was clipped by 3 bases and J by 7 bases; unmatched bases: 7. CDR3 residues: CAWRMAGGLNEQFF. The CDR3 DNA sequence: TGTGCCTGGAGGATGGCGGGAGGGCTTAATGAGCAGTTCTTC.

The CDR3, as DNA: TGTGCCAGCAGTTACCCCGGCGGAGGGAACTATGGCTACACCTTC. Its translation: CASSYPGGGNYGYTF. The V and J genes are TRBV6-6 and TRBJ1-2; unclear D gene. The V end lost 2 bases, the J end lost 2 bases, and 12 bases lay between the germline ends. Germline-derived CDR1 and CDR2 are MNHNY and SVGAGI (reference sequence). The CDR3 has 15 amino acids.

This rearrangement joins TRBV7-9 to TRBJ1-1, with a tentative D call TRBD1 (5 bases). Germline values: CDR1 SEHNR, CDR2 FQNEAQ (reference sequence). The CDR3 is made up of 13 amino acids. V was clipped by 5 bases and J by 6 bases, with 13 bases between them. CDR3 bases: TGTGCCAGCAGCGTCAGGGTTTCCGCTGAAGCTTTCTTT. It translates to CASSVRVSAEAFF.

V and J are TRBV7-9 and TRBJ1-5; D is uncertain. CDR1 and CDR2 (germline): SEHNR, FQNEAQ (reference sequence). Deletions cut 1 base from V and 7 bases from J, with 8 bases between. This CDR3 is built from 13 residues. Here the CDR3 reads CASSLEGAQPQHF. The CDR3 DNA reads as TGTGCCAGCAGCTTAGAGGGAGCCCAGCCCCAGCATTTT. The full variable domain, with the rest looked up from reference TRBV7-9 and TRBJ1-5, is DTGVSQNPRHKITKRGQNVTFRCDPISEHNRLYWYRQTLGQGPEFLTYFQNEAQLEKSRLLSDRFSAERPKGSFSTLEIQRTEQGDSAMYLCASSLEGAQPQHFGDGTRLSIL.

The rearrangement uses TRBV5-8 and TRBJ2-3; possibly TRBD1 for D (5 bases). Trimming took 0 bases from V and 5 from J, leaving 16 bases between them. The CDR3 contains 16 residues. Looked up from germline, CDR1 is SGHTS and CDR2 is YDEGEE. CDR3 in amino acids: CASSLGWSRGKDTQYF. DNA of the CDR3: TGTGCCAGCAGCTTGGGCTGGTCTAGGGGCAAAGATACGCAGTATTTT.

This chain connects TRBV6-6 to TRBJ2-1; tentative D call: TRBD2 (5 bases). The ends were cut back, 2 bases at V and 7 bases at J, with 12 bases in the middle. This CDR3 spans 14 amino acids. Germline assignment: CDR1 MNHNY and CDR2 SVGAGI (reference sequence). In DNA, the CDR3 is TGTGCCAGCAGTTACGACCCTACTAGAAATGAGCAGTTCTTC. Residues: CASSYDPTRNEQFF.

This rearrangement joins TRBV19 to TRBJ2-1, with 13 bases lining up with TRBD2. The germline V gene has CDR1 LNHDA and CDR2 SQIVND (reference sequence). The ends lost 6 bases at V and 7 bases at J; junction bases unmatched: 9. The CDR3 length is 16 residues. The CDR3 here is CASSRTSGSVKNEQFF. DNA of the CDR3: TGTGCCAGTAGCCGGACTAGCGGGAGCGTTAAGAATGAGCAGTTCTTC.

The chain recombines TRBV5-8 with TRBJ2-3; D is perhaps TRBD1 (6 bases). Germline-derived CDR1 and CDR2 are SGHTS and YDEGEE. V lost 2 bases and J lost 0, with 10 bases in between. The CDR3 extends over 15 amino acids. DNA of the CDR3: TGTGCCAGCAGCTTACAGGGTGGGAGCACAGATACGCAGTATTTT. This sequence encodes CASSLQGGSTDTQYF.